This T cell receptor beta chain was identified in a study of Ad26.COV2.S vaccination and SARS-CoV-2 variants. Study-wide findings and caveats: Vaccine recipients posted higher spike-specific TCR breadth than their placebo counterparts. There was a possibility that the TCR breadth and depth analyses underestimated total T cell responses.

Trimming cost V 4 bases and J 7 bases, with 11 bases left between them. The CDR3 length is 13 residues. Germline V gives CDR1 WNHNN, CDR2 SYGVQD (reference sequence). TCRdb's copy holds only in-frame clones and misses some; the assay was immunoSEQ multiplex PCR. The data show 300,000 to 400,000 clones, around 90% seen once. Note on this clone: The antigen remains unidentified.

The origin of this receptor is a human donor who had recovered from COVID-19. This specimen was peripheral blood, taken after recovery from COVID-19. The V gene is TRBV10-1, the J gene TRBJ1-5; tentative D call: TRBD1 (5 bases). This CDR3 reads CASSAGLGQPQHF. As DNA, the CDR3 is TGCGCCAGCAGTGCAGGGTTGGGGCAGCCCCAGCATTTT.